Each of the 5 T cell receptor beta chains below was sequenced from the same sample in a study of technical replicates of blood from a handful of donors. The protocol was immunoSEQ multiplex PCR, while the TCRdb copy is restricted to in-frame clones and leaves out a portion. The table lists approximately 99,000 clones, approximately 95% of them singletons, with more than 0.2% in the top ten. The sequencing sample was made of T cells isolated from PBMCs. The origin of the receptors is a human donor in good health.

The J gene is TRBJ2-3, the V gene TRBV5-6; D is possibly TRBD1 (5 bases). The CDR3 covers 15 residues. V lost 2 bases and J lost 6, with 16 bases in between. Germline V gives CDR1 SGHDT, CDR2 YYEEEE. The CDR3 protein is CASSFSLSGSDTQYF. CDR3 DNA sequence: TGTGCCAGCAGCTTTTCTCTGTCAGGGTCGGATACGCAGTATTTT.

V and J are TRBV5-5 and TRBJ2-2; 8 bases agree with TRBD1. The CDR3 covers 15 residues. V gave up 3 bases and J gave up 6 bases; unmatched junction bases: 7. Germline CDR1 reads SGHKS; CDR2 reads YYEKEE (reference sequence). For the CDR3, the DNA is TGTGCCAGCAGCTCCGGGACAGGAGGAGCCGGGGAGCTGTTTTTT. Translating it yields CASSSGTGGAGELFF. The full variable domain, in which reference TRBV5-5 and TRBJ2-2 provide the parts outside the CDR3, is DAGVTQSPTHLIKTRGQQVTLRCSPISGHKSVSWYQQVLGQGPQFIFQYYEKEERGRGNFPDRFSARQFPNYSSELNVNALLLGDSALYLCASSSGTGGAGELFFGEGSRLTVL.

A note on this clone: Other DNA sequences in this specimen translate into the identical CDR3. The chain employs TRBV11-2 and TRBJ2-7, with TRBD2 matching 7 bases. After removal of 1 base from V and 1 base from J, the junction contained 1 base not matched to a gene. Germline V gene sequence: CDR1 SGHAT, CDR2 FQNNGV. The CDR3 is 14 residues long. The CDR3 protein is CASSLAGGSYEQYF. For the CDR3, the DNA is TGTGCCAGCAGCTTAGCGGGGGGTTCCTACGAGCAGTACTTC.

This rearrangement joins TRBV5-5 to TRBJ2-1; D possibly corresponds to TRBD2 (6 bases). Looked up from germline, CDR1 is SGHKS and CDR2 is YYEKEE (reference sequence). This CDR3 contains 14 residues. Trimming cost V 8 bases and J 5 bases, with 17 bases left between them. The CDR3 reads CARPLGGANNEQFF. As DNA, the CDR3 is TGTGCCAGGCCCCTTGGCGGGGCAAACAATGAGCAGTTCTTC.

V and J are TRBV6-5 and TRBJ1-5, with D uncertain. V was pared by 4 bases and J by 0 bases, with 13 bases between. From germline, CDR1 is MNHEY and CDR2 SVGAGI. The CDR3 spans 16 residues. The CDR3 reads CASSSIFAGSNQPQHF. DNA of the CDR3: TGTGCCAGCAGTTCGATCTTTGCAGGTAGCAATCAGCCCCAGCATTTT.